This T cell receptor (beta chain) was found in a study of T-cell memory formation after mild COVID-19. From the 5' RACE reads, TCRdb called clonotypes with MiXCR, one entry per CDR3 protein. This sample has 350,000 or so distinct CDR3 sequences, with roughly 20% found just once. The sequenced material came from PBMCs or a T cell subset sorted from them (not recorded which). The TCR sequence derives from an adult woman who had mild COVID-19 (a few samples of this study predate the infection). Cell type and time point are not known.

CDR3 region: CSANGPANEQFF. The CDR3 bases are TGCAGTGCTAACGGGCCGGCCAATGAGCAGTTCTTC. V gene TRBV20-1 combines with J gene TRBJ2-1; no clear D gene. CDR3 length: 12 residues. Between the trimmed V and J ends, which lost 4 bases and 6 bases, there was a span of 10 bases. Germline values: CDR1 DFQATT, CDR2 SNEGSKA (reference sequence).